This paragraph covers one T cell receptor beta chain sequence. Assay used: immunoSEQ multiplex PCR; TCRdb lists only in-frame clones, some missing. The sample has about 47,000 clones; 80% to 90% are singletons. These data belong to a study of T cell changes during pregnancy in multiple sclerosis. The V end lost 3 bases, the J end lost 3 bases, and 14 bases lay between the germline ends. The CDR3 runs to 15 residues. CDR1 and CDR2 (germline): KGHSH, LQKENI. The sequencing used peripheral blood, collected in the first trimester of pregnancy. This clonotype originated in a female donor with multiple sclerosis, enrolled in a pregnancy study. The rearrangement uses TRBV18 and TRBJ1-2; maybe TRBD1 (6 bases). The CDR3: CASSPLQGRDYGYTF. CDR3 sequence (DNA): TGTGCCAGCTCACCGCTACAGGGTCGAGACTATGGCTACACCTTC.